These 13 T cell receptor beta chains were sequenced from one sample in a study of T cell changes during pregnancy in multiple sclerosis. The method was immunoSEQ multiplex PCR; TCRdb's version includes in-frame clones alone and lacks a portion of them. Counted here are roughly 20,000 clones, 88% occurring once; the ten biggest clones make up approximately 19%. The sample was CD8+ T cells from peripheral blood mononuclear cells, taken after pregnancy. The receptors originated from a female donor in good health, enrolled as a control in a pregnancy study.

The chain carries TRBV27 and TRBJ2-7, with 9 bases that match TRBD1. Trimming removed 6 bases from V and 5 bases from J; junction bases left unmatched: 8. The germline CDR1 and CDR2 sequences are MNHEY and SMNVEV (reference sequence). This CDR3 spans 14 amino acids. In DNA, the CDR3 is TGTGCCAGCAGACCGGGACAGGGACAGAACGAGCAGTACTTC. Protein product: CASRPGQGQNEQYF.

V usage is TRBV15 and J usage is TRBJ2-7; possibly TRBD1 or TRBD2 for D (7 bases each). V was shortened by 7 bases and J by 6 bases, with 16 bases between the two germline ends. Germline values: CDR1 LNHNV, CDR2 YYDKDF (reference sequence). The CDR3 is 13 residues long. The CDR3 here is CATNRGGGGEQYF. CDR3 bases: TGTGCCACCAACAGGGGAGGGGGTGGCGAGCAGTACTTC.

This sequence joins TRBV10-2 and TRBJ1-5; D possibly corresponds to TRBD1 (5 bases). The CDR3 sequence is 15 residues long. Trimming left V 3 bases short and J 0 bases short, with 9 bases between. CDR1 is WSHSY, CDR2 SAAADI, per germline. The CDR3 loop is CASSEDRNSNQPQHF. DNA for the CDR3: TGCGCCAGCAGTGAAGACAGAAATAGCAATCAGCCCCAGCATTTT.

The gene calls are TRBV5-8 and TRBJ2-7, with 7 positions matching TRBD1. V was clipped by 3 bases and J by 2 bases; unmatched bases: 5. Germline V gene sequence: CDR1 SGHTS, CDR2 YDEGEE. The CDR3 length is 14 residues. CDR3 DNA: TGTGCCAGCAGCTATGGGACAGCCACCTACGAGCAGTACTTC. It translates to CASSYGTATYEQYF.

The chain links TRBV27 to TRBJ1-1; D call uncertain. Between the trimmed V and J ends, which lost 1 base and 4 bases, there was a span of 16 bases. From germline, CDR1 is MNHEY and CDR2 SMNVEV (reference sequence). The CDR3 runs 16 residues. In DNA, the CDR3 is TGTGCCAGCAGTTTATTCGGACTCTCCGGAGGCACTGAAGCTTTCTTT. This gives the protein CASSLFGLSGGTEAFF.

The rearrangement joins TRBV6-5 to TRBJ1-1; D remains unclear. The CDR3 contains 14 residues. The germline gives CDR1 MNHEY, CDR2 SVGAGI. V lost 0 bases to trimming and J lost 6 bases, with 11 bases between them. Written as DNA, the CDR3 is TGTGCCAGCAGTTACTCGAGGGATTTCGCTGAAGCTTTCTTT. This translates into CASSYSRDFAEAFF.

This sequence joins TRBV7-9 and TRBJ1-1; 7 nucleotides agree with TRBD1. This CDR3 is built from 13 residues. Trimming at V came to 5 bases and at J to 8 bases, leaving 8 bases not matched to a gene. Per germline, CDR1 SEHNR and CDR2 FQNEAQ (reference sequence). The CDR3 DNA reads TGTGCCAGCAGCAAAGGACAGGACGAGGAAGCTTTCTTT. It encodes CASSKGQDEEAFF.

The gene calls are TRBV27 and TRBJ2-3; 10 nucleotides line up with TRBD2. This CDR3 has 14 amino acids. Germline loops: CDR1 MNHEY, CDR2 SMNVEV (reference sequence). Losses at the gene ends were 8 bases for V and 3 bases for J; bases not matched to a gene: 5. The CDR3 sequence is CASSLAGATDTQYF. DNA of the CDR3: TGTGCCAGCTCGCTAGCGGGAGCAACAGATACGCAGTATTTT.

The rearrangement links TRBV13 to TRBJ2-7, with TRBD2 matching over 9 bases. The length of the CDR3 is 14 residues. With V trimmed by 5 bases and J by 5 bases, 7 bases remained unmatched. Germline values: CDR1 PRHDT, CDR2 FYEKMQ (reference sequence). CDR3 sequence: CASSSLAGRNEQYF. The DNA for the CDR3 is TGTGCCAGCAGCAGTCTAGCGGGGAGGAACGAGCAGTACTTC.

The CDR3 protein is CASSLRGASYNEQFF. In DNA, the CDR3 is TGTGCCAGCAGCTTACGGGGGGCCTCCTACAATGAGCAGTTCTTC. The rearrangement uses TRBV7-8 and TRBJ2-1; weak D call: TRBD2 (7 bases). Germline V lookup: CDR1 SGHVS, CDR2 FQNEAQ. V was pared by 2 bases and J by 0 bases, with 8 bases between. This CDR3 spans 15 amino acids.

The chain combines TRBV7-9 with TRBJ2-7, with 7 bases matching TRBD2. The V and J ends lost 5 bases and 4 bases, in that order; junction bases with no gene match: 23. The length of the CDR3 is 19 residues. CDR1 SEHNR and CDR2 FQNEAQ come from the germline V gene (reference sequence). CDR3 nucleotide sequence: TGTGCCAGCAGCCCTCACCCCGGGGTGGCTAGCGGCGAGGAATACGAGCAGTACTTC. Residues: CASSPHPGVASGEEYEQYF.

This chain uses TRBV2 with TRBJ2-5, with D possibly being TRBD1 (5 bases). The CDR3 runs 15 residues. Germline V gene data show CDR1 as SNHLY and CDR2 as FYNNEI. V lost 5 bases to trimming and J lost 4 bases, with 17 bases between them. The CDR3 reads CASSTGREEVETQYF. CDR3 sequence (DNA): TGTGCCAGCAGTACCGGCAGGGAAGAAGTAGAGACCCAGTACTTC.

The V gene is TRBV30, the J gene TRBJ2-5; 10 bases line up with TRBD1. The trim removed 5 bases at V and 5 bases at J, leaving 11 bases unmatched. The CDR3 covers 15 residues. The germline V gene has CDR1 GTSNPN and CDR2 SVGIG (reference sequence). CDR3 nucleotide sequence: TGTGCCTGGTTAGCCCGGACAGGGGGTGGGGAGACCCAGTACTTC. It is translated as CAWLARTGGGETQYF.